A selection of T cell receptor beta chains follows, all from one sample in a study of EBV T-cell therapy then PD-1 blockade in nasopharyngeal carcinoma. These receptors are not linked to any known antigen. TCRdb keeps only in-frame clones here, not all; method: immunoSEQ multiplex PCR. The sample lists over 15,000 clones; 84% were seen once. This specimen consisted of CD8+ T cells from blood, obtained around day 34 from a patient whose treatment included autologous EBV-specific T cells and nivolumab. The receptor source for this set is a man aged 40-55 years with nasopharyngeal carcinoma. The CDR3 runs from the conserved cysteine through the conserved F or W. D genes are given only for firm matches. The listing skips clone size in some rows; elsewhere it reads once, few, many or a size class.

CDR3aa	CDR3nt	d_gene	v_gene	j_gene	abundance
CASSYGDSPSYEQYF	TGTGCCAGCAGTTACGGGGACAGCCCTTCCTACGAGCAGTACTTC	TRBD1	TRBV6-2/TRBV6-3	TRBJ2-7	-
CASSMHGPTDTQYF	TGTGCCAGTAGTATGCACGGACCCACAGATACGCAGTATTTT	-	TRBV19	TRBJ2-3	-
CASRPDRRNTEAFF	TGTGCCAGCCGTCCAGACCGGAGAAACACTGAAGCTTTCTTT	-	TRBV6-5	TRBJ1-1	-
CASENPRRELFF	TGTGCCAGCGAAAACCCTCGTAGGGAGCTGTTTTTT	-	TRBV6-5	TRBJ2-2	few
CASSLVGGVRETQYF	TGTGCCAGCAGCTTAGTCGGCGGGGTTCGGGAGACCCAGTACTTC	-	TRBV7-6	TRBJ2-5	-
CASTGFGANVLTF	TGTGCCAGCACGGGATTTGGGGCCAACGTCCTGACTTTC	-	TRBV7-9	TRBJ2-6	-
CAHRDSMNTEAFF	TGTGCCCACCGGGACAGTATGAACACTGAAGCTTTCTTT	TRBD1	TRBV2	TRBJ1-1	once
CASSQVGFRTEAFF	TGCGCCAGCAGCCAAGTTGGCTTTCGGACTGAAGCTTTCTTT	-	TRBV4-1	TRBJ1-1	-
CASSYSGAVLHF	TGTGCCAGCAGTTACTCGGGGGCCGTCCTCCACTTT	-	TRBV6-2/TRBV6-3	TRBJ1-6	-
CASSVAGDMGEQYF	TGTGCCAGCAGTGTGGCAGGGGATATGGGAGAGCAGTACTTC	-	TRBV6-4	TRBJ2-7	-
CSVVSPGGEQYF	TGCAGCGTTGTGAGTCCCGGCGGGGAGCAGTACTTC	-	TRBV29-1	TRBJ2-7	-
CASRTGDEKLFF	TGCGCCAGCAGAACCGGGGATGAAAAACTGTTTTTT	-	TRBV5-1	TRBJ1-4	-
CASSYSHGTGTDTQYF	TGTGCCAGCAGTTACTCCCATGGGACGGGCACAGATACGCAGTATTTT	-	TRBV6-2/TRBV6-3	TRBJ2-3	-
CASSLGMTEQFF	TGTGCCAGCAGTTTGGGGATGACTGAGCAGTTCTTC	-	TRBV27	TRBJ2-1	-
CASTSSGGNEQFF	TGTGCCAGCACCTCTTCCGGGGGTAATGAGCAGTTCTTC	-	TRBV7-2	TRBJ2-1	-
CASTLLSGESDTQYF	TGTGCCAGCACCCTTCTTAGCGGGGAGTCAGATACGCAGTATTTT	TRBD2	TRBV7-6	TRBJ2-3	-
CASSFRDSRGKLFF	TGTGCCAGCAGTTTCCGGGACTCCCGAGGAAAACTGTTTTTT	-	TRBV6-2/TRBV6-3	TRBJ1-4	-
CASSSQRHQPQHF	TGTGCCAGCAGCAGTCAGAGGCATCAGCCCCAGCATTTT	-	TRBV4-2	TRBJ1-5	once
CASSISRAGGYYGYTF	TGTGCCAGTAGTATCTCCCGGGCCGGGGGTTACTATGGCTACACCTTC	-	TRBV19	TRBJ1-2	-
CASSPLGQGNSPLHF	TGTGCCAGCAGCCCCCTGGGACAGGGTAATTCACCCCTCCACTTT	TRBD1	TRBV9	TRBJ1-6	-
CASSPPSGGPTDTQYF	TGCGCCAGCAGCCCTCCCAGCGGGGGACCAACAGATACGCAGTATTTT	TRBD2	TRBV5-1	TRBJ2-3	-
CASSLLLAGGFYEQYF	TGTGCCAGCAGTCTCCTGTTAGCGGGGGGGTTCTACGAGCAGTACTTC	TRBD2	TRBV27	TRBJ2-7	-
CASSSNTGELFF	TGCGCCAGCAGCTCTAATACCGGGGAGCTGTTTTTT	-	TRBV5-1	TRBJ2-2	-
CASSYEAGRLYGYTF	TGTGCCAGCAGTTACGAGGCAGGGCGGCTCTATGGCTACACCTTC	-	TRBV6-5	TRBJ1-2	-
CASSWTGGGTEAFF	TGCGCCAGCAGCTGGACAGGGGGCGGCACTGAAGCTTTCTTT	TRBD1	TRBV5-1	TRBJ1-1	-
CASSDLGAAYNEQFF	TGTGCCAGCAGTGACCTAGGGGCCGCATACAATGAGCAGTTCTTC	-	TRBV6-1	TRBJ2-1	-
CASSYSNRGGETQYF	TGTGCCAGCAGTTACTCGAACAGGGGAGGAGAGACCCAGTACTTC	-	TRBV6-8	TRBJ2-5	-